The clone carrying this T cell receptor (beta chain) has at least ten counts. TCRdb re-called the RACE reads through MiXCR, storing one row per CDR3 protein. The data hold 25,000 to 35,000 distinct CDR3 sequences, with 5.8% observed a single time. Germline V gene data show CDR1 as LGHNT and CDR2 as FRNRAP. V lost 1 base to trimming and J lost 10 bases, with 2 bases between them. This CDR3 comprises 10 residues. The data are from a study of human T cells and chemical hapten exposure. Study-level information: Upper inner arm skin measuring about 2 cm by about 2 cm received 2% DPC for sensitization. The study patch tested 0.01% DPC on the upper back and read results at 6 days.

Time point reported: patch test 3, about 24 weeks after DPC sensitization. Treatment defined: therapeutic diphenylcyclopropenone sensitization with weekly scalp DPC. V usage is TRBV12-5 and J usage is TRBJ2-1; D is unclear. This TCR was recovered from a man aged 25 to 45 with alopecia areata. Some clones in this sample may be carry-over from other donors' samples. The input for sequencing was whole blood, taken in connection with sensitization to the hapten diphenylcyclopropenone (DPC). The CDR3 DNA reads TGTGCTAGTGGTTTGGGCGAGCAGTTCTTC. This sequence encodes CASGLGEQFF.